Shown below are 13 T cell receptor beta chains from a single sample sequenced in a study of blood T cells in healthy people across ages. For the second PCR, which ran for 7 to 11 cycles, a sample-barcoded 5' primer and a J-beta primer mix were used. One entry per CDR3 protein results from TCRdb running MiXCR on the 5' RACE reads. The sample yields some 750,000 distinct CDR3 sequences, about a fifth seen once. The sequencing sample was made of blood. The receptors come from a man between 70 and 80 years old in good health.

Points on this clonotype: This may stem from a read error, because a much larger clone lies one nucleotide away. This sequence joins TRBV7-2 and TRBJ2-4; the D is unclear. Germline V CDR1 and CDR2: SGHTA, FQGNSA. The CDR3 contains 14 residues. V lost 1 base to trimming and J lost 2 bases, with 6 bases between them. The CDR3 region has the DNA TGTGCCAGCAGCTTAGGCGTAACCAAAAACATTCAGTACTTC. It specifies CASSLGVTKNIQYF.

This clonotype showed up just a few times. The rearrangement joins TRBV20-1 to TRBJ2-5; 14 bases line up with TRBD2. CDR1 is DFQATT and CDR2 is SNEGSKA in the germline V gene (reference sequence). The ends lost 6 bases at V and 4 bases at J; junction bases unmatched: 4. CDR3 length: 14 amino acids. CDR3 DNA sequence: TGCAGTGCCAAGGGACTAGCGGGAGTAGAGACCCAGTACTTC. This sequence encodes CSAKGLAGVETQYF.

DNA for the CDR3: TGTGCCAGCAGCTTAGAAGGGGCAGGGGGCACTGAAGCTTTCTTT. Translated, it gives CASSLEGAGGTEAFF. The rearrangement joins TRBV7-2 to TRBJ1-1; 7 bases agree with TRBD1. In germline, CDR1 is SGHTA, CDR2 FQGNSA. This CDR3 contains 15 residues. Unmatched junction bases numbered 6, after V lost 1 base and J lost 4 bases.

The J gene is TRBJ2-5, the V gene TRBV18, with D hard to call. This CDR3 is built from 13 residues. V lost 1 base to trimming and J lost 3 bases, with 6 bases between them. Germline CDR1 KGHSH, CDR2 LQKENI. In DNA form, the CDR3 reads TGTGCCAGCTCACCACGGCAGAAAGAGACCCAGTACTTC. This encodes CASSPRQKETQYF.

This chain uses TRBV5-1 with TRBJ2-3; TRBD2 aligns across 11 bases. V lost 3 bases and J lost 4; bases outside the gene matches: 7. CDR3 length: 16 residues. Per germline, CDR1 SGHRS and CDR2 YFSETQ. The CDR3 DNA reads as TGCGCCAGCAGCTCCTTAGCGGGAGGGCCCTCAGATACGCAGTATTTT. This translates into CASSSLAGGPSDTQYF.

The chain couples TRBV6-6 to TRBJ1-3; D gene ambiguous. The CDR3 runs 14 residues. Germline CDR1 reads MNHNY; CDR2 reads SVGAGI (reference sequence). Trimming cost V 6 bases and J 0 bases, with 9 bases left between them. The chain's CDR3 is CASRPGLSGNTIYF. The CDR3 region has the DNA TGTGCCAGCAGGCCCGGGCTCTCTGGAAACACCATATATTTT.

The chain links TRBV11-3 to TRBJ2-1; a possible D gene is TRBD2 (6 bases). This CDR3 has 13 amino acids. Germline CDR1 is SGHNT and CDR2 is YENEEA. V lost 3 bases, J lost 6 bases, and 9 bases lay in between. The CDR3 DNA follows: TGTGCCAGCAGCTTGACTAGGCTCAATGAGCAGTTCTTC. Protein: CASSLTRLNEQFF. Using reference TRBV11-3 and TRBJ2-1 for the parts outside the CDR3, the full variable domain is EAGVVQSPRYKIIEKKQPVAFWCNPISGHNTLYWYLQNLGQGPELLIRYENEEAVDDSQLPKDRFSAERLKGVDSTLKIQPAELGDSAVYLCASSLTRLNEQFFGPGTRLTVL.

The genes are TRBV24-1 and TRBJ2-3; the D gene could be TRBD1 or TRBD2 (5 bases each). This CDR3 has 13 amino acids. Trimming removed 9 bases at V and 5 bases at J, with 14 bases between. The germline CDR1 and CDR2 sequences are KGHDR and SFDVKD. CDR3 in amino acids: CATRGLPRDTQYF. As DNA, the CDR3 is TGTGCCACCCGGGGCCTCCCCCGAGATACGCAGTATTTT.

This chain connects TRBV7-2 to TRBJ2-3; 9 nucleotides line up with TRBD2. Germline V gene data show CDR1 as SGHTA and CDR2 as FQGNSA. After removal of 4 bases from V and 3 bases from J, the junction contained 8 bases not matched to a gene. This CDR3 contains 16 residues. DNA for the CDR3: TGTGCCAGCAGCTCCCATAGCGGGAGTGGGACAGATACGCAGTATTTT. Translating it yields CASSSHSGSGTDTQYF.

The genes are TRBV7-2 and TRBJ2-1; TRBD2 matches at 9 bases. The CDR3 has 15 amino acids. V lost 6 bases, J lost 3 bases, and 6 bases stayed unmatched. The germline gives CDR1 SGHTA, CDR2 FQGNSA. As DNA, the CDR3 is TGTGCCAGCAGAAAAGCGGGAGGAGGCTACAATGAGCAGTTCTTC. It translates to CASRKAGGGYNEQFF.

The chain uses TRBV28 and TRBJ1-6; D remains ambiguous. The length of the CDR3 is 15 residues. Germline V CDR1 and CDR2: MDHEN, SYDVKM. Trimming left V 4 bases short and J 9 bases short, with 16 bases between. For the CDR3, the DNA is TGTGCCAGCAGTTCCCTAACGTCGGGCGGTTCACCCCTCCACTTT. Its protein is CASSSLTSGGSPLHF.

The rearrangement links TRBV19 to TRBJ1-1, with D unclear. This CDR3 contains 11 residues. The V end was cut by 7 bases, the J end by 2 bases, with 5 bases between. CDR1 LNHDA and CDR2 SQIVND come from the germline V gene (reference sequence). CDR3 in DNA: TGTGCCAGTATGGCCAACACTGAAGCTTTCTTT. Residues: CASMANTEAFF.

This clonotype turned up a few times. V usage is TRBV7-9 and J usage is TRBJ2-4; D is possibly TRBD2 (5 bases). Germline loops: CDR1 SEHNR, CDR2 FQNEAQ (reference sequence). The CDR3 loop spans 15 amino acids. V gave up 7 bases and J gave up 2 bases, with 15 bases separating them. This chain's CDR3 is CASTAPGSPKNIQYF. As DNA, the CDR3 is TGTGCCAGCACCGCTCCGGGATCCCCCAAAAACATTCAGTACTTC.